A single sample gave rise to the 7 T cell receptor beta chains below, sequenced in a study of neurological immune-mediated disorders. TCRdb ran MiXCR on the 5' RACE reads and lists one entry per CDR3 protein. The repertoire holds roughly 28,000 distinct CDR3 sequences, over 3% seen once, with 7% in the top ten. The source material was PBMCs. The receptors here all came from a woman aged 25 to 39 with multiple sclerosis.

This clonotype is classed as medium-sized. This chain joins TRBV20-1 and TRBJ2-6, with D uncertain. V was trimmed by 1 base and J by 0 bases, leaving 16 bases between them. This CDR3 has 18 residues. CDR1 and CDR2 from the germline V gene are DFQATT and SNEGSKA (reference sequence). The DNA of the CDR3 is TGCAGTGCTAGAGTTAGACTTAGCCATGGCTCTGGGGCCAACGTCCTGACTTTC. Translation: CSARVRLSHGSGANVLTF.

This clonotype was seen ten or more times. The rearrangement joins TRBV2 to TRBJ2-5; D is ambiguous. V was trimmed by 3 bases and J by 1 base, leaving 12 bases between them. This CDR3 region has 15 residues. Germline CDR1 SNHLY, CDR2 FYNNEI. The CDR3 reads CASSDLGIAQETQYF. The CDR3 DNA sequence: TGTGCCAGCAGTGATCTGGGGATAGCCCAAGAGACCCAGTACTTC.

This clonotype has a count of ten or more. The V and J genes are TRBV29-1 and TRBJ2-2, with D possibly matching TRBD2 (5 bases). CDR1 and CDR2 from the germline V gene are SQVTM and ANQGSEA. The CDR3 contains 14 residues. The ends were cut back, 4 bases at V and 3 bases at J, with 12 bases in the middle. The CDR3 nucleotides are TGCAGCGTTGGGACCTCCGGGGACACCGGGGAGCTGTTTTTT. It translates to CSVGTSGDTGELFF.

This clonotype was counted at least ten times. The CDR3 DNA follows: TGCGCCAGCAGCTTCCAGGGAAAAGCCTACGAGCAGTACTTC. This sequence encodes CASSFQGKAYEQYF. The rearrangement joins TRBV5-1 to TRBJ2-7; D may be TRBD1 (5 bases). Trimming took 2 bases from V and 2 from J, leaving 11 bases between them. This CDR3 is 14 amino acids long. Germline lookup yields CDR1 SGHRS and CDR2 YFSETQ.

The chain combines TRBV7-2 with TRBJ1-2; D possibly corresponds to TRBD1 (6 bases). Trimming removed 5 bases from V and 5 bases from J, with 18 bases in between. Germline CDR1 and CDR2: SGHTA and FQGNSA. This CDR3 is built from 15 residues. The CDR3 spells CASSPLGGQGYGYTF. The CDR3 DNA sequence: TGTGCCAGCAGCCCACTCGGTGGTCAGGGGTATGGCTACACCTTC.

This clonotype was seen at least ten times. The chain combines TRBV4-2 with TRBJ2-1, with D perhaps assigned TRBD1 or TRBD2 (5 bases each). There are 19 residues in the CDR3. The germline CDR1 and CDR2 sequences are LGHNA and YNFKEQ. V was trimmed by 1 base and J by 6 bases, leaving 25 bases between them. The CDR3 reads CASSQARGPGLPIPNEQFF. DNA for the CDR3: TGTGCCAGCAGCCAAGCAAGGGGTCCGGGGCTACCCATACCCAATGAGCAGTTCTTC.

This clonotype was counted a few times. Its ends do not fully match the called genes, so a read error is possible. The gene calls are TRBV12-3 or TRBV12-4 and TRBJ1-5; no clear D gene. There are 15 residues in the CDR3. The DNA for the CDR3 is TGTGCCAGCAGTGCCCGGGCGCGAAGCAATCAGCCCCAGAATTTT. As protein: CASSARARSNQPQNF.